Below, 7 T cell receptor beta chains from the same sample are listed, as sequenced in a study of cytomegalovirus exposure and HLA in healthy donors. The PCR had 60 Vbeta and 13 Jbeta primers. The assay was immunoSEQ multiplex PCR, and TCRdb's table has in-frame clones only and misses some. The data contain some 180,000 clones, around 80% of them singletons. Sequenced sample: PBMCs. All receptors derive from a woman aged 30 to 39 in good health and CMV-seropositive.

V is TRBV28 and J is TRBJ1-2; tentatively, D is TRBD1 (6 bases). CDR1 and CDR2 from the germline V gene are MDHEN and SYDVKM. The V and J ends lost 6 bases and 0 bases respectively, with 14 bases between them. CDR3 length: 15 residues. DNA for the CDR3: TGTGCCAGCAGGGACAGTAAAAAAGCTAACTATGGCTACACCTTC. Its translation is CASRDSKKANYGYTF.

The chain links TRBV9 to TRBJ2-3, with 8 bases fitting TRBD2. V lost 7 bases to trimming and J lost 6 bases; unmatched junction nucleotides: 7. There are 13 residues in the CDR3. Germline V gene data show CDR1 as SGDLS and CDR2 as YYNGEE. CDR3: CASGAGGRDTQYF. The CDR3 region has the DNA TGTGCCAGCGGGGCGGGGGGACGGGATACGCAGTATTTT.

For the CDR3, the DNA is TGTGCCAGCAGTTCTGGACAGGTTCAGGTCGAGCAGTACTTC. Its translation is CASSSGQVQVEQYF. This chain uses TRBV6-5 with TRBJ2-7, with 7 bases matching TRBD1. This CDR3 is built from 14 residues. Germline V CDR1 and CDR2: MNHEY, SVGAGI. V shed 4 bases, J shed 6 bases, and the junction held 9 bases outside the gene matches.

The chain combines TRBV27 with TRBJ1-3; TRBD1 might be the D (5 bases). The germline V gene has CDR1 MNHEY and CDR2 SMNVEV (reference sequence). The CDR3 consists of 15 residues. V lost 2 bases to trimming and J lost 4 bases, with 12 bases between them. CDR3 loop: CASSLTAGRGNTIYF. The CDR3 DNA reads TGTGCCAGCAGTTTAACCGCAGGGAGGGGAAACACCATATATTTT.

The sample holds a few counts of this clone. The gene calls are TRBV28 and TRBJ1-4; D unclear. Germline V gene data show CDR1 as MDHEN and CDR2 as SYDVKM. The CDR3 is made up of 13 amino acids. The germline V and J ends were trimmed by 7 bases and 0 bases, with 6 bases remaining between them. The CDR3 nucleotides are TGTGCCAGCATGTCTTCAACTAATGAAAAACTGTTTTTT. It yields the protein CASMSSTNEKLFF.

This clone was counted once. V is TRBV10-3 and J is TRBJ1-2; a weak D match, TRBD1 (5 bases). The CDR3 runs to 14 residues. CDR1 ENHRY and CDR2 SYGVKD come from the germline V gene. Trimming removed 0 bases from V and 7 bases from J, with 12 bases in between. Written as DNA, the CDR3 is TGTGCCATCAGTGAGTCAGGGGTGACAGTTGGCTACACCTTC. Translated: CAISESGVTVGYTF.

The chain has TRBV7-2 and TRBJ2-7, with TRBD2 matching 10 bases. Trimming removed 6 bases from V and 1 base from J; junction bases left unmatched: 9. There are 16 residues in the CDR3. Per germline, CDR1 SGHTA and CDR2 FQGNSA. The CDR3 protein is CASSLDATSGSYEQYF. In DNA, the CDR3 is TGTGCCAGCAGTCTCGACGCGACTAGCGGGTCCTACGAGCAGTACTTC.